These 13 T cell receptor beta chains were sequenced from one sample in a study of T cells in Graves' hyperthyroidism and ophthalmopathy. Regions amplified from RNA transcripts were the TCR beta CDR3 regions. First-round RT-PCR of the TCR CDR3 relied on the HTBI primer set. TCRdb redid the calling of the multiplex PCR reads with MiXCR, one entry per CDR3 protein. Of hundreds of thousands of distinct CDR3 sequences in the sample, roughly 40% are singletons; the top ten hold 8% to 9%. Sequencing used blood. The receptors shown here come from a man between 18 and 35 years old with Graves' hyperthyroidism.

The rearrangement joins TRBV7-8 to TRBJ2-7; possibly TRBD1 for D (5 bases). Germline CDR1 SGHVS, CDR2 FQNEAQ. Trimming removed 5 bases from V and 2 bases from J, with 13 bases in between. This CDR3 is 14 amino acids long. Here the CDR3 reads CASSTPGSTYEQYF. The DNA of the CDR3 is TGTGCCAGCAGCACCCCAGGGTCCACCTACGAGCAGTACTTC.

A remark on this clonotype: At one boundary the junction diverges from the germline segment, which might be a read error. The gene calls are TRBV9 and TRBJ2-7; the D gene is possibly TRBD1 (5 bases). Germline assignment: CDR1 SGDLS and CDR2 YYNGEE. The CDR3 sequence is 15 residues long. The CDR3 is CANSKGQGYSYEQYF. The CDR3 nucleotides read TGTGCCAACAGCAAAGGTCAGGGATATTCCTACGAGCAGTACTTC.

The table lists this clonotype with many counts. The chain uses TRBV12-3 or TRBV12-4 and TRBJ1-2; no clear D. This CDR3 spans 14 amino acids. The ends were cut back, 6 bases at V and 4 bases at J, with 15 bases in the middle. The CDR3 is CASSRMNPIYGYTF. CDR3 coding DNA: TGTGCCAGCAGCCGAATGAACCCTATCTATGGCTACACCTTC.

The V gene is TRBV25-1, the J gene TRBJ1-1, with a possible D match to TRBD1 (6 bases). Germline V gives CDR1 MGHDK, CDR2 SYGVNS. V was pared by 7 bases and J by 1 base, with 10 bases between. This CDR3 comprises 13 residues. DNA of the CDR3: TGTGCCAGCAAGCGGACAGCGAACACTGAAGCTTTCTTT. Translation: CASKRTANTEAFF.

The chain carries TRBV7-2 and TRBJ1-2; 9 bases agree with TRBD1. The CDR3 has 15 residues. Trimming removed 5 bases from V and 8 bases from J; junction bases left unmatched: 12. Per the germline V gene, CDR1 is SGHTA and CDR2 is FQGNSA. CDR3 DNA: TGTGCCAGCAGCCTTGGACAGGGGCAGAGTGTGGGCTACACCTTC. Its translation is CASSLGQGQSVGYTF.

The CDR3 loop reads CSAGGTSGTVGEQYF. For the CDR3, the DNA is TGCAGTGCTGGGGGGACTAGCGGTACGGTGGGCGAGCAGTACTTC. The chain is built from TRBV20-1 and TRBJ2-7; 11 bases are a match to TRBD2. There are 15 residues in the CDR3. The V gene end was trimmed by 5 bases and the J gene end by 6 bases; junction bases not matched to a gene: 12. Per germline, CDR1 DFQATT and CDR2 SNEGSKA (reference sequence).

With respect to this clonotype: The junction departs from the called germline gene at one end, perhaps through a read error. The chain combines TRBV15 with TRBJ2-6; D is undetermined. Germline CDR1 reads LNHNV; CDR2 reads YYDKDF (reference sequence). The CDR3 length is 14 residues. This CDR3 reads CATSRDKGLSTEAF. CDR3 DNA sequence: TGTGCCACCAGCAGAGATAAAGGCTTGAGCACTGAAGCTTTC.

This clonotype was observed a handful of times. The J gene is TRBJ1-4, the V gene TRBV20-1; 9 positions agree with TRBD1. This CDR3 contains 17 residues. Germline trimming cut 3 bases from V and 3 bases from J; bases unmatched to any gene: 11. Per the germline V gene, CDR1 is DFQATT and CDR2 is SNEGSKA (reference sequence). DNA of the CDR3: TGCAGTGCTAGGACGACAGGGGGGGTTCGGGCTAATGAAAAACTGTTTTTT. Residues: CSARTTGGVRANEKLFF.

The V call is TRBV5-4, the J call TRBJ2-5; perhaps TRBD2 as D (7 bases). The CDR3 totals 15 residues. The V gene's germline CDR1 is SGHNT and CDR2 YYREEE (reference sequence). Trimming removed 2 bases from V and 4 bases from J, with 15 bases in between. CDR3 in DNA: TGTGCCAGCAGCTTCGGGTCGGGGGGCCTAGAGACCCAGTACTTC. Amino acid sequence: CASSFGSGGLETQYF.

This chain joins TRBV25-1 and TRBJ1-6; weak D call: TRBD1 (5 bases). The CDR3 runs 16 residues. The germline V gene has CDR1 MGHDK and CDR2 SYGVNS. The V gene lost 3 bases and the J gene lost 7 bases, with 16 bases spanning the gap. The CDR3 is CASSEARADNNSPLHF. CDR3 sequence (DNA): TGTGCCAGCAGTGAGGCCAGGGCCGACAACAATTCACCCCTCCACTTT.

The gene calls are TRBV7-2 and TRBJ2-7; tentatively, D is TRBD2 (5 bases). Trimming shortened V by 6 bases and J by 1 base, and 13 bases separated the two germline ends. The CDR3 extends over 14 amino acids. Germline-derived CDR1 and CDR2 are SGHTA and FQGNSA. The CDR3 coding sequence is TGTGCCAGCAGTTTTGGAGGAAAGTCCTACGAGCAGTACTTC. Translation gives CASSFGGKSYEQYF.

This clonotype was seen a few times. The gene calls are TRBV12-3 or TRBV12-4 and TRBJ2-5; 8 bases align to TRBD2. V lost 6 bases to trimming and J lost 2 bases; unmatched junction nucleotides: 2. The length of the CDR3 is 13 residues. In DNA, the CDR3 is TGTGCCAGCAGGGTAGCGGGGCAAGAGACCCAGTACTTC. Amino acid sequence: CASRVAGQETQYF.

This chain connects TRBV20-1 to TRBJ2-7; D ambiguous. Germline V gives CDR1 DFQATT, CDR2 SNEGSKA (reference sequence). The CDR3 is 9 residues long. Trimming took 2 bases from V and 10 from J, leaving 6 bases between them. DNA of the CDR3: TGCAGTGCTAGACCTGGACAGTACTTC. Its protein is CSARPGQYF.